The 18 T cell receptor beta chains presented below share a single source sample, sequenced in a study of response to subunit inactivated influenza vaccine (dated by TCRdb to the late 2010s). Library construction relied on RT-PCR. The sequencer was an Illumina HiSeq 2500. The raw public reads went through TCRdb reprocessing: fastp at Q25, MiXCR clone calling, in-frame beta chains kept. CDR3 protein duplicates are merged, each entry listing the most common genes and DNA. Here the sample has 500,000 to 600,000 distinct CDR3 sequences; roughly 12% occur a single time. 9.5% to 12% of the sample belongs to the ten largest clones. These same data were also listed under a study on T cells expressing NK-cell markers. In that second paper, the authors write: The TCR beta cDNA libraries were made using 5'RACE template switching, a step that added both a universal primer site and unique molecular identifiers.

The sequencing used PBMCs from blood, collected on the day of vaccination. The source of these receptors is a man aged 45-65 years who received an inactivated influenza vaccine. Donor details come from another sample of the same person, matched by shared clones.

This clonotype has a count of ten or more. The V gene is TRBV12-3 or TRBV12-4, the J gene TRBJ2-1, with 14 bases matching TRBD2. Losses at the gene ends were 6 bases for V and 2 bases for J; bases not matched to a gene: 9. The CDR3 covers 18 residues. In DNA form, the CDR3 reads TGTGCCAGCAGCCCTGGGACTAGCGGGAGTGCTGCCTACAATGAGCAGTTCTTC. This codes for CASSPGTSGSAAYNEQFF.

This clonotype was seen a few times. The V call is TRBV20-1, the J call TRBJ1-3; a weak D match, TRBD1 (5 bases). Deletions cut 3 bases from V and 4 bases from J, with 10 bases between. The CDR3 is made up of 13 amino acids. Germline-derived CDR1 and CDR2 are DFQATT and SNEGSKA (reference sequence). CDR3 bases: TGCAGTGCTAGTCCAGGGTGGGGAAACACCATATATTTT. This translates into CSASPGWGNTIYF.

The table lists this clonotype with many counts. The chain links TRBV11-1 to TRBJ1-1, with D possibly being TRBD1 (5 bases). Germline V CDR1 and CDR2: SGHAT, FQDESV (reference sequence). V lost 4 bases, J lost 4 bases, and 10 bases lay in between. The CDR3 extends over 13 amino acids. Here the CDR3 DNA reads TGTGCCAGCAGCTGGGGGAGAGGCACTGAAGCTTTCTTT. Its protein product is CASSWGRGTEAFF.

This chain joins TRBV2 and TRBJ2-1, with 11 bases fitting TRBD2. V shed 10 bases, J shed 6 bases, and the junction held 11 bases outside the gene matches. The CDR3 covers 15 residues. The germline CDR1 and CDR2 sequences are SNHLY and FYNNEI. The CDR3 nucleotides read TGTGCCACCAGGATTACTAGCGGGGGCCCCAATGAGCAGTTCTTC. This sequence encodes CATRITSGGPNEQFF.

This clonotype came up a few times. V gene TRBV12-3 or TRBV12-4 combines with J gene TRBJ2-3, with TRBD2 matching over 12 bases. The CDR3 runs to 16 residues. Losses at the gene ends were 5 bases for V and 7 bases for J; bases not matched to a gene: 10. The CDR3 is CASSPPLAGGPNTQYF. In DNA, the CDR3 is TGTGCCAGCAGTCCCCCTCTAGCGGGGGGGCCTAATACGCAGTATTTT.

The gene calls are TRBV14 and TRBJ2-7, with D possibly matching TRBD1 (5 bases). V lost 5 bases, J lost 3 bases, and 11 bases lay in between. From germline, CDR1 is SGHDN and CDR2 FVKESK. The CDR3 spans 13 residues. CDR3 bases: TGTGCCAGCAGCACCAACAGGTTCTACGAGCAGTACTTC. Its translation is CASSTNRFYEQYF.

This clonotype was observed many times. The genes are TRBV3-1 and TRBJ2-7; no clear D gene. The CDR3 consists of 14 residues. Trimming took off 3 bases at V and 1 base at J, with 10 bases between the two ends. From germline, CDR1 is LGHDT and CDR2 YNNKEL (reference sequence). The CDR3 reads CASSQPGLSYEQYF. The DNA of the CDR3 is TGTGCCAGCAGCCAGCCCGGCTTGTCCTACGAGCAGTACTTC.

The chain links TRBV7-9 to TRBJ2-4, with D perhaps TRBD2 (5 bases). The CDR3 totals 13 residues. The germline V gene encodes CDR1 SEHNR and CDR2 FQNEAQ (reference sequence). V dropped 1 base and J dropped 8 bases, with 9 bases sitting between them. CDR3 amino acids: CASSLVTRDIQYF. The CDR3, as DNA: TGTGCCAGCAGCTTAGTCACGAGGGACATTCAGTACTTC.

This clonotype has only a few counts. The rearrangement links TRBV5-1 to TRBJ2-7; possible D gene TRBD1, 6 bases. The CDR3 has 14 residues. V lost 4 bases and J 1 base, leaving 12 bases between the germline ends. The germline CDR1 and CDR2 sequences are SGHRS and YFSETQ. The CDR3 region is CASSPDRPSYEQYF. The CDR3, as DNA: TGCGCCAGCAGCCCGGACAGACCTTCCTACGAGCAGTACTTC.

This clonotype was found a few times. V gene TRBV7-2 combines with J gene TRBJ2-1; D perhaps matches TRBD2 (6 bases). The CDR3 spans 16 residues. With 1 base removed from V and 0 bases from J, the gap between germline ends came to 10 bases. CDR1 and CDR2 from the germline V gene are SGHTA and FQGNSA. DNA of the CDR3: TGTGCCAGCAGCTTAGTTGCGGGGATCTCCTACAATGAGCAGTTCTTC. This codes for CASSLVAGISYNEQFF.

The V gene is TRBV4-3, the J gene TRBJ2-1, with 11 bases that match TRBD1. This CDR3 region has 16 residues. Unmatched junction bases numbered 8, after V lost 4 bases and J lost 6 bases. CDR1 LGHNA and CDR2 YSLEER come from the germline V gene. The CDR3 region is CASSRGLGQGVNEQFF. CDR3 in DNA: TGCGCCAGCAGCCGAGGATTGGGACAGGGGGTCAATGAGCAGTTCTTC.

The chain combines TRBV7-2 with TRBJ1-3, with no clear D. Trimming cost V 2 bases and J 1 base, with 12 bases left between them. Germline loops: CDR1 SGHTA, CDR2 FQGNSA. The CDR3 length is 16 residues. CDR3 bases: TGTGCCAGCAGCTTAACCCGCTCCGTTTCTGGAAACACCATATATTTT. Its protein product is CASSLTRSVSGNTIYF. Using reference TRBV7-2 and TRBJ1-3 for the parts outside the CDR3, the full variable domain is GAGVSQSPSNKVTEKGKDVELRCDPISGHTALYWYRQSLGQGLEFLIYFQGNSAPDKSGLPSDRFSAERTGGSVSTLTIQRTQQEDSAVYLCASSLTRSVSGNTIYFGEGSWLTVV.

The chain is built from TRBV27 and TRBJ1-4; D not resolved. V lost 4 bases and J lost 0, with 9 bases in between. The CDR3 is 15 amino acids. Germline V gene data show CDR1 as MNHEY and CDR2 as SMNVEV (reference sequence). CDR3 loop: CASSSHSATNEKLFF. The CDR3, as DNA: TGTGCCAGCAGTTCACACTCTGCAACTAATGAAAAACTGTTTTTT. The full variable domain, rest sourced from reference TRBV27 and TRBJ1-4, is EAQVTQNPRYLITVTGKKLTVTCSQNMNHEYMSWYRQDPGLGLRQIYYSMNVEVTDKGDVPEGYKVSRKEKRNFPLILESPSPNQTSLYFCASSSHSATNEKLFFGSGTQLSVL.

This clonotype has ten or more counts. V is TRBV2 and J is TRBJ2-3; the D gene is possibly TRBD2 (6 bases). This CDR3 has 14 amino acids. The V end lost 7 bases, the J end lost 0 bases, and 11 bases lay between the germline ends. The germline V gene has CDR1 SNHLY and CDR2 FYNNEI. CDR3 loop: CASKAGTSTDTQYF. CDR3 sequence (DNA): TGTGCCAGCAAGGCGGGGACGAGCACAGATACGCAGTATTTT.

The CDR3 DNA sequence: TGTGCCAGCACTGGGGGACATACCGACTCCTACGAGCAGTACTTC. Encoded protein: CASTGGHTDSYEQYF. This chain joins TRBV2 and TRBJ2-7, with D possibly being TRBD1 (6 bases). V was trimmed by 7 bases and J by 0 bases, leaving 16 bases between them. This CDR3 has 15 residues. Per germline, CDR1 SNHLY and CDR2 FYNNEI.

This clonotype was counted many times. The chain is built from TRBV20-1 and TRBJ2-1, with 13 bases that match TRBD2. CDR3 length: 14 residues. Unmatched junction bases numbered 3, after V lost 3 bases and J lost 7 bases. In germline, CDR1 is DFQATT, CDR2 SNEGSKA (reference sequence). CDR3 coding DNA: TGCAGTGCTAGCGGGACTAGCGGGGTTAATGAGCAGTTCTTC. Amino acids: CSASGTSGVNEQFF.

In its sample, this clonotype was seen a few times. The V call is TRBV27, the J call TRBJ1-6; possibly TRBD1 for D (6 bases). The CDR3 has 15 residues. The germline gives CDR1 MNHEY, CDR2 SMNVEV (reference sequence). V lost 6 bases, J lost 1 base, and 10 bases lay in between. CDR3 in amino acids: CASRRQGSYNSPLHF. The CDR3 DNA reads as TGTGCCAGCAGAAGGCAGGGGTCCTATAATTCACCCCTCCACTTT.

This clonotype was observed at least ten times. The rearrangement links TRBV9 to TRBJ2-3; D may be TRBD1 or TRBD2 (5 bases each). CDR3 size: 12 residues. The germline gives CDR1 SGDLS, CDR2 YYNGEE. Trimming took 7 bases from V and 6 from J, leaving 12 bases between them. The CDR3 bases are TGTGCCAGCTCTCCGGGGCTGGATACGCAGTATTTT. This encodes CASSPGLDTQYF. The variable domain in full, completed from reference TRBV9 and TRBJ2-3, reads DSGVTQTPKHLITATGQRVTLRCSPRSGDLSVYWYQQSLDQGLQFLIQYYNGEERAKGNILERFSAQQFPDLHSELNLSSLELGDSALYFCASSPGLDTQYFGPGTRLTVL.